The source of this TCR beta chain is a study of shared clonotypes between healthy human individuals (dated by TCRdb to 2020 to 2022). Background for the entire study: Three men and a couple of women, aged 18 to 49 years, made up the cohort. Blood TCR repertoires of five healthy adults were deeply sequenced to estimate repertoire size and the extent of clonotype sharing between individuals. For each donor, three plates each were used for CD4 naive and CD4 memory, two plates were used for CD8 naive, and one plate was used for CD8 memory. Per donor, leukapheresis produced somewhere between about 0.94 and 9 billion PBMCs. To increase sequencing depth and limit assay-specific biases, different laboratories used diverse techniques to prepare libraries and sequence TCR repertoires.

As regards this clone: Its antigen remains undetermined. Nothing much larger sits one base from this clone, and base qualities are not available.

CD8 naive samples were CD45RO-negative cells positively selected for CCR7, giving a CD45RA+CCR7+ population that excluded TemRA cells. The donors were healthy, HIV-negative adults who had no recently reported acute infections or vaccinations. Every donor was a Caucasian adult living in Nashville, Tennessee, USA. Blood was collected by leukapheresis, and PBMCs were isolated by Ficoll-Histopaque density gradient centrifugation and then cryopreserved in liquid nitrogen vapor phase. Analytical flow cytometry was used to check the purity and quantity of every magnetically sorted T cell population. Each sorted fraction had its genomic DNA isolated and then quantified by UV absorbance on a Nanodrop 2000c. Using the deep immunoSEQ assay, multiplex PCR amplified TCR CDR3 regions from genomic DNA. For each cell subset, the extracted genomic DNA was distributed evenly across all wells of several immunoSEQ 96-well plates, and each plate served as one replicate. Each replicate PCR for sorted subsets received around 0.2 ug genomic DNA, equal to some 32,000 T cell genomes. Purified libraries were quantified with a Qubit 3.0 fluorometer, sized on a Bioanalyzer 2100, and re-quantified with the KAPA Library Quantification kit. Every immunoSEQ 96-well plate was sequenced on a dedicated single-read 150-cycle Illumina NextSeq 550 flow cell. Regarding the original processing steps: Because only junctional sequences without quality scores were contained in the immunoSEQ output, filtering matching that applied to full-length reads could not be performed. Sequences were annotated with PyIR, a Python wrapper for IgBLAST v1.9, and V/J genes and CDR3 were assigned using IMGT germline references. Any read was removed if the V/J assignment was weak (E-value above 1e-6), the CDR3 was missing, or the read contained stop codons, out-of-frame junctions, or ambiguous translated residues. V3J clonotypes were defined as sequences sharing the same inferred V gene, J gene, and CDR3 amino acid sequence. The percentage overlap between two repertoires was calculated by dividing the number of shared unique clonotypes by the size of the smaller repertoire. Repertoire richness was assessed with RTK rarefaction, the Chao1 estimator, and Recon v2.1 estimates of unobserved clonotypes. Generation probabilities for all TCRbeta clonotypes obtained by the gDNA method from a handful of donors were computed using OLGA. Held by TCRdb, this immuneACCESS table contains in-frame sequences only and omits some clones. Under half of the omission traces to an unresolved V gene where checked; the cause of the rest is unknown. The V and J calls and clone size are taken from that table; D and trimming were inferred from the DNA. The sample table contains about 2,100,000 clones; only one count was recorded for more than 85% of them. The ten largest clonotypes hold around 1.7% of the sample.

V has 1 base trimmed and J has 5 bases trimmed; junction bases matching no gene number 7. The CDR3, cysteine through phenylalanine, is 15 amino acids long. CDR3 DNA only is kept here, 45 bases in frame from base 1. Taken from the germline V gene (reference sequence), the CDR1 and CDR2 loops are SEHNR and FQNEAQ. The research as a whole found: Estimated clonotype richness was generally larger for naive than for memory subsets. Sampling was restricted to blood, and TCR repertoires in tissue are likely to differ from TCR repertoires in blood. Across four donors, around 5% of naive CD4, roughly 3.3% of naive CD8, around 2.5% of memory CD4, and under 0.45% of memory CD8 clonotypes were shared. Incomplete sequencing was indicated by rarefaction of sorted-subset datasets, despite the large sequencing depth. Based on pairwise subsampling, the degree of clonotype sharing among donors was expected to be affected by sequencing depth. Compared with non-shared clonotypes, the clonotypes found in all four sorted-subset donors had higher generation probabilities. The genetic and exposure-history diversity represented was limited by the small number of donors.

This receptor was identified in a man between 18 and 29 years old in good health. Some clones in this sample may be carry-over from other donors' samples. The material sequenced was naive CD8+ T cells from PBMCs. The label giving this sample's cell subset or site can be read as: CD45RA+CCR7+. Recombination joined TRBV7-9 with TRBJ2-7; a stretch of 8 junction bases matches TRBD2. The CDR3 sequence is CASSLVTAGVHEQYF. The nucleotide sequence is TGTGCCAGCAGCTTAGTCACAGCGGGAGTCCACGAGCAGTACTTC.